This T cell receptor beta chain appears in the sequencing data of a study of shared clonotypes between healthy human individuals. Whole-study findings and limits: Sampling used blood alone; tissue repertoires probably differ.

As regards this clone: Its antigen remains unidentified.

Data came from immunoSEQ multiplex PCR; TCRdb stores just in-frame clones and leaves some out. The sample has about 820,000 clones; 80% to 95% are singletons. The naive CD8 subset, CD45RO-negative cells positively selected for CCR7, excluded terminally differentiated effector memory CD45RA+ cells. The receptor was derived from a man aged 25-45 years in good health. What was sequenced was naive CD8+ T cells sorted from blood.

CDR3 region: CASSQPTSRQETQYF. In DNA, the CDR3 is TGTGCCAGCAGCCAACCGACTAGCAGACAAGAGACCCAGTACTTC. The chain employs TRBV2 and TRBJ2-5; 7 nucleotides match TRBD2. With 6 bases clipped from V and 2 bases from J, the junction kept 9 bases outside the gene matches. This CDR3 is built from 15 residues. The germline gives CDR1 SNHLY, CDR2 FYNNEI. The full variable domain, rest sourced from reference TRBV2 and TRBJ2-5, is EPEVTQTPSHQVTQMGQEVILRCVPISNHLYFYWYRQILGQKVEFLVSFYNNEISEKSEIFDDQFSVERPDGSNFTLKIRSTKLEDSAMYFCASSQPTSRQETQYFGPGTRLLVL.